The 24 T cell receptor beta chains below were found in one sample sequenced in a study of blood T cell repertoires in COVID-19. Measured with immunoSEQ multiplex PCR; TCRdb has only the in-frame clones, and not every one. The table includes some 320,000 clones, about 89% detected once. Sequenced input: PBMCs or T cells enriched from blood (not recorded which). Source of these receptors: a man between 60 and 75 years old who had recovered from COVID-19.

J is TRBJ1-1 and V is TRBV21-1; TRBD1 was called by the table and not checked on the DNA. TRBV21-1 is a listed pseudogene. There are 18 residues in the CDR3. CDR3: CASSKVSDRGQKNTEAFF. The CDR3 region has the DNA TGTGCCAGCAGCAAAGTATCCGACAGGGGGCAGAAGAACACTGAAGCTTTCTTT.

The rearrangement links TRBV3-1 (or the pseudogene TRBV3-2) to TRBJ1-5, with a tentative D call TRBD1 (5 bases). This CDR3 region has 15 residues. Trimming took 0 bases from V and 2 from J, leaving 8 bases between them. Germline V gene lookup returns CDR1 LGHDT and CDR2 YNNKEL (reference sequence). CDR3 nucleotides: TGTGCCAGCAGCCAAGATGCAGGGCGCAATCAGCCCCAGCATTTT. Its translation is CASSQDAGRNQPQHF.

The chain uses TRBV7-2 and TRBJ1-2; TRBD1 matches 12 bases. Germline V lookup: CDR1 SGHTA, CDR2 FQGNSA. V dropped 8 bases and J dropped 8; count of bases not matched to a gene: 6. There are 13 residues in the CDR3. In DNA form, the CDR3 reads TGTGCCAGCGGGGGACAGGGGGCGGGAGGCTACACCTTC. As protein: CASGGQGAGGYTF.

The rearrangement uses TRBV11-2 and TRBJ1-2, with D perhaps matching TRBD1 (5 bases). Trimming took off 8 bases at V and 5 bases at J, with 21 bases between the two ends. The CDR3 length is 15 residues. Germline CDR1 and CDR2: SGHAT and FQNNGV. CDR3 sequence: CASGGPGLGLYGYTF. CDR3 DNA sequence: TGTGCCAGCGGGGGTCCGGGACTTGGGCTTTATGGCTACACCTTC. The variable domain in full, completed from reference TRBV11-2 and TRBJ1-2, reads EAGVAQSPRYKIIEKRQSVAFWCNPISGHATLYWYQQILGQGPKLLIQFQNNGVVDDSQLPKDRFSAERLKGVDSTLKIQPAKLEDSAVYLCASGGPGLGLYGYTFGSGTRLTVV.

The chain's CDR3 is CASSVEIGRYGELFF. CDR3 nucleotide sequence: TGTGCCAGCAGCGTAGAGATAGGGAGGTACGGGGAGCTGTTTTTT. The chain carries TRBV9 and TRBJ2-2, with D perhaps TRBD2 (6 bases). Germline values: CDR1 SGDLS, CDR2 YYNGEE. Trimming took 0 bases from V and 7 from J, leaving 13 bases between them. The CDR3 has 15 residues.

In this sample, this clone turned up once. This chain connects TRBV5-1 to TRBJ2-7; D unresolved. The CDR3 is made up of 14 amino acids. CDR1 is SGHRS, CDR2 YFSETQ, per germline. The V end lost 1 base, the J end lost 5 bases, and 13 bases lay between the germline ends. CDR3 region: CASSLPGTANEQYF. In nucleotides, the CDR3 is TGCGCCAGCAGCTTGCCGGGTACCGCCAACGAGCAGTACTTC.

This chain joins TRBV29-1 and TRBJ2-1, with TRBD2 matching 7 bases. The V gene end was trimmed by 6 bases and the J gene end by 9 bases; junction bases not matched to a gene: 14. The CDR3 contains 14 residues. CDR1 is SQVTM, CDR2 ANQGSEA, per germline. CDR3 sequence reads: CSVDRAAGEGEQFF. The CDR3 region has the DNA TGCAGCGTGGACCGTGCGGCGGGAGAGGGTGAGCAGTTCTTC.

CDR3 coding DNA: TGTGCCAGCGCCGAAACAGGGGCGCCTTCCTACAATGAGCAGTTCTTC. Translated, it gives CASAETGAPSYNEQFF. The V call is TRBV9, the J call TRBJ2-1, with 7 positions matching TRBD1. V shed 7 bases, J shed 1 base, and the junction held 11 bases outside the gene matches. The germline CDR1 and CDR2 sequences are SGDLS and YYNGEE. The CDR3 is 16 residues long.

The gene calls are TRBV28 and TRBJ2-5, with a possible D match to TRBD1 (5 bases). In germline, CDR1 is MDHEN, CDR2 SYDVKM. Deletions cut 6 bases from V and 4 bases from J, with 12 bases between. The CDR3 is 13 amino acids. The CDR3 is CASSQNRLETQYF. The CDR3 DNA reads TGTGCCAGCAGCCAAAACAGGTTAGAGACCCAGTACTTC.

V and J are TRBV19 and TRBJ1-1; 7 bases are a match to TRBD1. Germline lookup yields CDR1 LNHDA and CDR2 SQIVND (reference sequence). V dropped 7 bases and J dropped 1; count of bases not matched to a gene: 6. The CDR3 extends over 14 amino acids. CDR3 loop: CASKDRERNTEAFF. Written as DNA, the CDR3 is TGTGCCAGTAAAGACAGGGAGAGGAACACTGAAGCTTTCTTT.

This chain connects TRBV6-5 to TRBJ2-7; 14 nucleotides line up with TRBD2. With 8 bases clipped from V and 5 bases from J, the junction kept 2 bases outside the gene matches. CDR1 MNHEY and CDR2 SVGAGI come from the germline V gene. The CDR3 consists of 13 residues. The CDR3 nucleotides read TGTGCCAGCCGACTAGCGGGAGGGAACGAGCAGTACTTC. This encodes CASRLAGGNEQYF.

Comment on this clone: Other DNA variants within this sample encode the same CDR3. The DNA for the CDR3 is TGTGCCAGCAGCGTAGGACTAGCCACCTACAATGAGCAGTTCTTC. This sequence encodes CASSVGLATYNEQFF. The V gene is TRBV9, the J gene TRBJ2-1; TRBD2 matches 7 bases. V shed 0 bases, J shed 2 bases, and the junction held 2 bases outside the gene matches. Germline CDR1 and CDR2: SGDLS and YYNGEE. CDR3 length: 15 amino acids.

The chain carries TRBV27 and TRBJ2-7, with 7 bases aligning to TRBD1. The CDR3 runs to 14 residues. V gave up 8 bases and J gave up 3 bases; unmatched junction bases: 10. The germline gives CDR1 MNHEY, CDR2 SMNVEV (reference sequence). CDR3 loop: CASASGTEYYEQYF. The CDR3 region has the DNA TGTGCCAGCGCCTCCGGGACAGAATACTACGAGCAGTACTTC.

The chain couples TRBV11-2 to TRBJ1-6, with D unresolved. V was clipped by 4 bases and J by 11 bases, with 18 bases between them. The CDR3 runs 15 residues. In germline, CDR1 is SGHAT, CDR2 FQNNGV. The CDR3 is CASSSYMEIRPPLHF. In nucleotides, the CDR3 is TGTGCCAGCAGCTCTTATATGGAGATACGTCCACCCCTCCACTTT.

The count of this clone is one. The chain has TRBV29-1 and TRBJ2-1; 10 bases line up with TRBD2. This CDR3 region has 13 residues. The germline gives CDR1 SQVTM, CDR2 ANQGSEA. V was clipped by 6 bases and J by 8 bases; unmatched bases: 7. The CDR3: CSVLAGASDEQFF. Here the CDR3 DNA reads TGCAGCGTCCTAGCGGGAGCCTCGGATGAGCAGTTCTTC.

This clone is medium-sized. The gene calls are TRBV7-9 and TRBJ2-7, with a weak D call TRBD2 (5 bases). The CDR3 is made up of 12 amino acids. Trimming pared 6 bases from V and 1 base from J, leaving 7 bases between. Germline lookup yields CDR1 SEHNR and CDR2 FQNEAQ (reference sequence). CDR3 nucleotides: TGTGCCAGCAGACGGGAATCCTACGAGCAGTACTTC. Its protein product is CASRRESYEQYF. The full variable domain, rest sourced from reference TRBV7-9 and TRBJ2-7, is DTGVSQNPRHKITKRGQNVTFRCDPISEHNRLYWYRQTLGQGPEFLTYFQNEAQLEKSRLLSDRFSAERPKGSFSTLEIQRTEQGDSAMYLCASRRESYEQYFGPGTRLTVT.

The chain combines TRBV5-4 with TRBJ2-3; 9 bases agree with TRBD1. This CDR3 has 16 amino acids. From germline, CDR1 is SGHNT and CDR2 YYREEE (reference sequence). The trim removed 3 bases at V and 3 bases at J, leaving 8 bases unmatched. The CDR3 region is CASSSKTGGWTDTQYF. CDR3 sequence (DNA): TGTGCCAGCAGCTCGAAAACAGGGGGCTGGACAGATACGCAGTATTTT.

The rearrangement joins TRBV11-2 to TRBJ1-1, with TRBD1 identical over 8 bases. The CDR3 extends over 16 amino acids. Looked up from germline, CDR1 is SGHAT and CDR2 is FQNNGV. The V segment lost 0 bases and the J segment 0 bases; nucleotides outside the gene matches: 3. The CDR3 region has the DNA TGTGCCAGCAGCTTAGAACGGACAGGGTTGAACACTGAAGCTTTCTTT. The encoded protein is CASSLERTGLNTEAFF.

The genes are TRBV19 and TRBJ1-6; D is possibly TRBD1 (6 bases). CDR1 is LNHDA and CDR2 is SQIVND in the germline V gene (reference sequence). The length of the CDR3 is 15 residues. V shed 5 bases and J shed 10 bases, with 18 bases lying between them. The CDR3 sequence: CASSYHRDKDSPLHF. In DNA, the CDR3 is TGTGCCAGTAGTTACCACCGGGACAAGGACTCACCCCTCCACTTT.

The chain recombines TRBV7-9 with TRBJ2-3, with D perhaps TRBD2 (5 bases). The CDR3 has 15 residues. The germline V gene has CDR1 SEHNR and CDR2 FQNEAQ (reference sequence). Trimming took 4 bases from V and 0 from J, leaving 11 bases between them. CDR3 loop: CASSSSPISTDTQYF. The CDR3 nucleotides are TGTGCCAGCAGCTCTAGCCCGATCAGCACAGATACGCAGTATTTT.

The V and J genes are TRBV5-4 and TRBJ2-7; TRBD2 matches at 8 bases. Losses at the gene ends were 1 base for V and 1 base for J; bases not matched to a gene: 1. CDR1 and CDR2 from the germline V gene are SGHNT and YYREEE (reference sequence). The CDR3 length is 14 residues. CDR3: CASSLSGGSYEQYF. The CDR3 nucleotides are TGTGCCAGCAGCTTGTCGGGGGGGTCCTACGAGCAGTACTTC.

The chain couples TRBV3-1 (or the pseudogene TRBV3-2) to TRBJ1-2; no definite D call. The CDR3 has 14 amino acids. With 10 bases removed from V and 2 bases from J, the gap between germline ends came to 17 bases. Germline V CDR1 and CDR2: LGHDT, YNNKEL (reference sequence). This CDR3 reads CATRPMAQNYGYTF. CDR3 nucleotide sequence: TGTGCCACCCGCCCGATGGCACAGAACTATGGCTACACCTTC.

The chain is built from TRBV9 and TRBJ2-1; no clear D. The length of the CDR3 is 15 residues. CDR1 is SGDLS and CDR2 is YYNGEE in the germline V gene. V gave up 4 bases and J gave up 6 bases, with 17 bases separating them. This CDR3 is CASSPPLSSINEQFF. The CDR3 region has the DNA TGTGCCAGCAGCCCACCCTTGAGTAGTATCAATGAGCAGTTCTTC.

V gene TRBV7-3 combines with J gene TRBJ2-2, with D perhaps TRBD2 (7 bases). The germline V gene encodes CDR1 SGHTA and CDR2 FQGTGA. This CDR3 is 15 amino acids long. Between the trimmed V and J ends, which lost 3 bases and 2 bases, there was a span of 10 bases. CDR3 region: CASSFTGGNTGELFF. The DNA for the CDR3 is TGTGCCAGCAGCTTCACGGGGGGCAACACCGGGGAGCTGTTTTTT. Full variable domain (missing parts from reference TRBV7-3 and TRBJ2-2): GAGVSQTPSNKVTEKGKYVELRCDPISGHTALYWYRQSLGQGPEFLIYFQGTGAADDSGLPNDRFFAVRPEGSVSTLKIQRTERGDSAVYLCASSFTGGNTGELFFGEGSRLTVL.